The TCR beta chain under discussion was sequenced for a study of T cells after yellow fever vaccination. This clonotype was counted ten times or more. TCRdb called the 5' RACE reads again in MiXCR, with one record for every CDR3 protein. The sample contains 100,000 to 150,000 distinct CDR3 sequences, approximately 9% of which appear only once. This CDR3 comprises 14 residues. From germline, CDR1 is MNHNY and CDR2 SVGAGI (reference sequence). Trimming removed 6 bases from V and 1 base from J, with 9 bases in between. The specimen was CD8+ T cells sorted from PBMCs, collected on the day of the yellow fever booster vaccination. The chain has TRBV6-6 and TRBJ2-2; no reliable D call. The sequence came from a man aged 18 to 29 who received the YFV17D yellow fever vaccine. CDR3 DNA: TGTGCCAGCAGGCAAGACGGGAACACCGGGGAGCTGTTTTTT. Residues: CASRQDGNTGELFF.